This T cell receptor beta chain was captured by sequencing in a study of T cell repertoires in cytomegalovirus infection. Study-wide findings and caveats: CMV-specific TCR beta clonotypes restricted by HLA-C were the ones dominating the ex vivo response.

The CDR3 consists of 13 residues. V was pared by 8 bases and J by 5 bases, with 8 bases of the junction left unmatched. Germline V gene data show CDR1 as SGHVS and CDR2 as FQNEAQ. In its sample, this clonotype was seen many times. As yet, its antigen is unknown. TCRdb analysed the reads with MiXCR anew, one entry per CDR3 protein. The table has approximately 70,000 distinct CDR3 sequences, 22% seen once. The material sequenced was PBMCs, sequenced either directly or after in vitro stimulation (not recorded which). This TCR was sampled from a human donor in good health (CMV status not recorded). Some clones in this sample may be carry-over from other donors' samples. The chain links TRBV7-8 to TRBJ2-7; 8 bases are shared with TRBD2. CDR3 nucleotides: TGTGCCAGCTCGTTTCGGGGGGGACACGAGCAGTACGTC. Encoded protein: CASSFRGGHEQYV.